The 31 T cell receptor beta chains reported below all come from one sample, sequenced in a study of spatial heterogeneity in lung cancer. Whole-study findings and limits: Higher tumor mutation counts went along with higher counts of expanded intratumoral alpha and beta TCRs.

Time point in this sample: sample taken at primary tumor resection. TCRdb fed the 5' RACE reads into MiXCR, producing one record per CDR3 protein. The repertoire holds 4,500 to 6,500 distinct CDR3 sequences, about 5.3% seen once, with over 20% in the top ten. The antigens of these receptors remain unknown. The sequenced sample was lung tumor tissue, obtained at surgery. These receptors all come from a male donor with early-stage non-small cell lung cancer.

This clonotype was seen a handful of times. This chain links TRBV15 with TRBJ2-5, with 8 nucleotides matching TRBD1. Germline V gives CDR1 LNHNV, CDR2 YYDKDF (reference sequence). This CDR3 comprises 13 residues. V gave up 5 bases and J gave up 5 bases; unmatched junction bases: 4. DNA for the CDR3: TGTGCCACCAGCGTGGACAGGGAGGAGACCCAGTACTTC. This encodes CATSVDREETQYF.

This clonotype has a count of ten or more. The gene calls are TRBV5-6 and TRBJ2-5, with 7 bases fitting TRBD1. V was clipped by 3 bases and J by 4 bases; unmatched bases: 6. This CDR3 has 14 amino acids. Germline V gene sequence: CDR1 SGHDT, CDR2 YYEEEE. This chain's CDR3 is CASSSNRGGETQYF. CDR3 coding DNA: TGTGCCAGCAGCTCTAACAGGGGCGGAGAGACCCAGTACTTC.

This clonotype was observed many times. J is TRBJ2-3 and V is TRBV4-1; TRBD2 aligns across 13 bases. The CDR3 extends over 16 amino acids. CDR1 and CDR2 (germline): MGHRA, YSYEKL. V shed 3 bases and J 4 bases; nucleotides not matched to a gene: 4. CDR3 region: CASSQGLAGKADTQYF. As DNA, the CDR3 is TGCGCCAGCAGCCAGGGACTAGCGGGGAAGGCAGATACGCAGTATTTT.

V is TRBV5-6 and J is TRBJ2-1, with TRBD2 as a possible D gene (6 bases). V lost 0 bases and J lost 10, with 17 bases in between. Per the germline V gene, CDR1 is SGHDT and CDR2 is YYEEEE. This CDR3 spans 15 amino acids. The CDR3 coding sequence is TGTGCCAGCAGCTTGGCCGAACGTGGGGGGAGGGAGCAGTTCTTC. It codes for CASSLAERGGREQFF.

In this sample, this clonotype is medium-sized. This chain links TRBV27 with TRBJ1-1; D uncertain. Trimming stripped 0 bases from V and 5 bases from J, with 13 bases between. CDR1 MNHEY and CDR2 SMNVEV come from the germline V gene (reference sequence). This CDR3 has 15 amino acids. CDR3 in amino acids: CASSLSPGSKTEAFF. CDR3 DNA sequence: TGTGCCAGCAGTTTATCACCGGGGTCTAAAACTGAAGCTTTCTTT.

This clonotype was observed many times. The chain links TRBV29-1 to TRBJ2-7; D is perhaps TRBD2 (5 bases). Germline V lookup: CDR1 SQVTM, CDR2 ANQGSEA. Trimming removed 6 bases from V and 6 bases from J, with 21 bases in between. This CDR3 has 14 residues. CDR3 coding DNA: TGCAGCGTGTTAGTCGGCCTGGACTTAAGCGAGCAGTACTTC. Translating gives CSVLVGLDLSEQYF.

This clonotype was recorded at least ten times. This rearrangement joins TRBV10-3 to TRBJ1-2; no reliable D call. Per the germline V gene, CDR1 is ENHRY and CDR2 is SYGVKD. The V end lost 10 bases, the J end lost 2 bases, and 20 bases lay between the germline ends. The CDR3 sequence is 15 residues long. The CDR3, as DNA: TGTGCCACCGCCCCCAATAGGACCGCGAACTATGGCTACACCTTC. It encodes CATAPNRTANYGYTF.

This clonotype is medium-sized (0.01 to 0.1%) in the sample. The V call is TRBV2, the J call TRBJ2-5; 12 bases align to TRBD2. Germline CDR1 SNHLY, CDR2 FYNNEI. J lost 7 bases, V lost 1 base, and 7 bases had no gene match. The CDR3 has 16 residues. CDR3 DNA sequence: TGTGCCAGCAGTGAAGGACTAGCGGGAGAAAAGAGGACCCAGTACTTC. Translating gives CASSEGLAGEKRTQYF.

This clonotype has a count of ten or more. The rearrangement links TRBV11-1 to TRBJ2-5, with D maybe TRBD1 (6 bases). The length of the CDR3 is 13 residues. Germline CDR1 and CDR2: SGHAT and FQDESV (reference sequence). The V and J ends lost 4 bases and 5 bases respectively, with 11 bases between them. The CDR3 loop is CASSSGAGETQYF. CDR3 nucleotide sequence: TGTGCCAGCAGCTCAGGGGCAGGGGAGACCCAGTACTTC.

This clonotype was seen at least ten times. This rearrangement joins TRBV29-1 to TRBJ1-1, with TRBD1 matching over 12 bases. The CDR3 length is 17 residues. The V gene's germline CDR1 is SQVTM and CDR2 ANQGSEA. J gave up 4 bases and V 8 bases, and 17 bases lay outside the gene matches. CDR3 sequence (DNA): TGCAGCACACTCCCTCTACCGGGACAGGGGGCGGTCACTGAAGCTTTCTTT. Its translation: CSTLPLPGQGAVTEAFF.

Ten or more counts support this clonotype. This sequence joins TRBV9 and TRBJ2-4; D remains unclear. CDR3 length equals 14 residues. CDR1 SGDLS and CDR2 YYNGEE come from the germline V gene. Trimming shortened V by 3 bases and J by 0 bases, and 7 bases separated the two germline ends. This CDR3 is CASSGPVAKNIQYF. The DNA of the CDR3 is TGTGCCAGCAGCGGGCCGGTAGCCAAAAACATTCAGTACTTC.

This clonotype was seen many times. V gene TRBV20-1 combines with J gene TRBJ2-1; 7 nucleotides align to TRBD2. Germline V gene data show CDR1 as DFQATT and CDR2 as SNEGSKA (reference sequence). The CDR3 totals 15 residues. V lost 6 bases to trimming and J lost 4 bases; unmatched junction nucleotides: 12. The CDR3 sequence is CSAIDGLAVYNEQFF. Written as DNA, the CDR3 is TGCAGTGCAATCGACGGGCTAGCGGTTTACAATGAGCAGTTCTTC.

This clonotype was observed many times. The chain carries TRBV27 and TRBJ1-6; TRBD1 is a possible D gene (5 bases). Germline V gene data show CDR1 as MNHEY and CDR2 as SMNVEV (reference sequence). This CDR3 is 14 amino acids long. Trimming shortened V by 3 bases and J by 8 bases, and 11 bases separated the two germline ends. The CDR3 is CASSFRDRDSPLHF. Written as DNA, the CDR3 is TGTGCCAGCAGTTTCAGGGATCGGGATTCACCCCTCCACTTT.

This clonotype was seen at least ten times. The V call is TRBV10-3, the J call TRBJ1-2; D call uncertain. V was trimmed by 7 bases and J by 0 bases, leaving 9 bases between them. The CDR3 totals 13 residues. In germline, CDR1 is ENHRY, CDR2 SYGVKD. CDR3 loop: CAIKPDTNYGYTF. The CDR3 region has the DNA TGTGCCATCAAGCCAGATACTAACTATGGCTACACCTTC.

This clonotype was detected ten times or more. The CDR3 coding sequence is TGTGCCAGCTCACCAGAAAATTCTGGGGTTGGGACCCAGTACTTC. Its protein product is CASSPENSGVGTQYF. The rearrangement joins TRBV18 to TRBJ2-5; the D is unclear. The germline V gene has CDR1 KGHSH and CDR2 LQKENI. Deletions cut 2 bases from V and 7 bases from J, with 17 bases between. The length of the CDR3 is 15 residues.

This clonotype was seen repeatedly, ten times or more. The chain recombines TRBV9 with TRBJ2-2; D ambiguous. The germline CDR1 and CDR2 sequences are SGDLS and YYNGEE. V was clipped by 3 bases and J by 1 base, with 7 bases between them. This CDR3 has 14 residues. The CDR3 protein is CASSGRGNTGELFF. The CDR3 DNA sequence: TGTGCCAGCAGCGGGAGAGGGAACACCGGGGAGCTGTTTTTT.

This clonotype is categorized as medium-sized. The V call is TRBV27, the J call TRBJ2-7; D is possibly TRBD2 (6 bases). The length of the CDR3 is 15 residues. V was shortened by 2 bases and J by 0 bases, with 11 bases between the two germline ends. Germline V gene sequence: CDR1 MNHEY, CDR2 SMNVEV (reference sequence). This CDR3 is CASSLLARSSYEQYF. CDR3 nucleotide sequence: TGTGCCAGCAGTTTACTAGCGCGTAGCTCCTACGAGCAGTACTTC.

There are many counts of this clonotype. CDR3 residues: CAWRIPGTQPEQYF. As DNA, the CDR3 is TGTGCCTGGAGGATTCCCGGGACCCAGCCCGAGCAGTACTTC. The chain combines TRBV30 with TRBJ2-7, with D perhaps being TRBD1 or TRBD2 (5 bases each). Trimming took 3 bases from V and 6 from J, leaving 18 bases between them. This CDR3 spans 14 amino acids. Germline CDR1 GTSNPN, CDR2 SVGIG (reference sequence).

This clonotype ranks as medium-sized (0.01 to 0.1%). The CDR3, as DNA: TGTGCCAGCAGCTTGGCCACGCTAGCGGGGTACAATGAGCAGTTCTTC. Its translation: CASSLATLAGYNEQFF. The J gene is TRBJ2-1, the V gene TRBV5-8, with 9 positions matching TRBD2. The CDR3 is made up of 16 amino acids. From germline, CDR1 is SGHTS and CDR2 YDEGEE. J gave up 4 bases and V 0 bases, and 5 bases lay outside the gene matches.

In its sample, this clonotype ranks as medium-sized. In DNA, the CDR3 is TGTGCCAGCAGCCCAGAGCCAAGAGCTAATGAAAAACTGTTTTTT. Translating gives CASSPEPRANEKLFF. This rearrangement joins TRBV7-8 to TRBJ1-4; the D is unclear. CDR1 SGHVS and CDR2 FQNEAQ come from the germline V gene. This CDR3 spans 15 amino acids. Trimming cost V 5 bases and J 3 bases, with 13 bases left between them.

This clonotype was seen ten or more times. The CDR3: CASSEVETQYF. CDR3 nucleotides: TGTGCCAGCAGTGAGGTCGAGACCCAGTACTTC. This chain links TRBV6-1 with TRBJ2-5, with D hard to call. CDR3 length: 11 amino acids. Germline values: CDR1 MNHNS, CDR2 SASEGT. V was shortened by 3 bases and J by 5 bases, with 4 bases between the two germline ends.

This clonotype showed up many times. The gene calls are TRBV7-8 and TRBJ2-7, with 10 bases lining up with TRBD2. The CDR3 has 15 residues. Germline V lookup: CDR1 SGHVS, CDR2 FQNEAQ. Germline trimming cut 5 bases from V and 2 bases from J; bases unmatched to any gene: 6. The CDR3 nucleotides are TGTGCCAGCAGCAGGACTAGCGGACATCCCTACGAGCAGTACTTC. Amino acids: CASSRTSGHPYEQYF.

This clonotype was counted many times. This chain uses TRBV6-1 with TRBJ1-6, with 7 nucleotides matching TRBD1. The germline gives CDR1 MNHNS, CDR2 SASEGT. V dropped 7 bases and J dropped 16; count of bases not matched to a gene: 7. The CDR3 contains 11 residues. DNA for the CDR3: TGTGCCAGCACGCCGCAGGGGGAGCTCCACTTT. Protein sequence: CASTPQGELHF.

This clonotype was counted only a few times. This chain joins TRBV2 and TRBJ2-1, with D possibly TRBD2 on 6 matching bases. Trimming cost V 7 bases and J 6 bases, with 22 bases left between them. The CDR3 is 16 residues long. The V gene's germline CDR1 is SNHLY and CDR2 FYNNEI. The DNA of the CDR3 is TGTGCCAGCACGGAGACTCTAGCGTTAAACTCCAATGAGCAGTTCTTC. Its protein product is CASTETLALNSNEQFF.

This clonotype came up many times. The gene calls are TRBV5-1 and TRBJ2-7; D ambiguous. V dropped 4 bases and J dropped 4 bases, with 6 bases sitting between them. The CDR3 is 11 residues long. Germline values: CDR1 SGHRS, CDR2 YFSETQ. For the CDR3, the DNA is TGCGCCAGCAGCCAGGAGTACGAGCAGTACTTC. Its translation is CASSQEYEQYF. Based on the CDR3 plus reference TRBV5-1 and TRBJ2-7, the full variable domain is KAGVTQTPRYLIKTRGQQVTLSCSPISGHRSVSWYQQTPGQGLQFLFEYFSETQRNKGNFPGRFSGRQFSNSRSEMNVSTLELGDSALYLCASSQEYEQYFGPGTRLTVT.

This clonotype is termed medium-sized. The chain combines TRBV5-1 with TRBJ1-6; no reliable D call. Trimming took off 2 bases at V and 7 bases at J, with 13 bases between the two ends. Germline V gene sequence: CDR1 SGHRS, CDR2 YFSETQ. The CDR3 has 15 residues. CDR3 DNA sequence: TGCGCCAGCAGCTTCCGGGGTGGGTCGAATTCACCCCTCCACTTT. Translated, it gives CASSFRGGSNSPLHF.

The rearrangement links TRBV5-1 to TRBJ2-5; TRBD2 might be the D (5 bases). The CDR3 is made up of 12 amino acids. Germline CDR1 is SGHRS and CDR2 is YFSETQ. V dropped 4 bases and J dropped 5 bases, with 9 bases sitting between them. This CDR3 reads CASSPPGETQYF. DNA for the CDR3: TGCGCCAGCAGCCCCCCGGGGGAGACCCAGTACTTC.

This clonotype has at least ten counts. The chain is built from TRBV9 and TRBJ2-3; D gene uncertain. This CDR3 is 14 amino acids long. Per germline, CDR1 SGDLS and CDR2 YYNGEE. V lost 4 bases, J lost 5 bases, and 14 bases lay in between. The CDR3 sequence: CASSINVGEDTQYF. As DNA, the CDR3 is TGTGCCAGCAGCATTAACGTGGGCGAAGATACGCAGTATTTT. The full variable domain, with the rest looked up from reference TRBV9 and TRBJ2-3, is DSGVTQTPKHLITATGQRVTLRCSPRSGDLSVYWYQQSLDQGLQFLIQYYNGEERAKGNILERFSAQQFPDLHSELNLSSLELGDSALYFCASSINVGEDTQYFGPGTRLTVL.

By proportion, this clonotype is medium-sized (0.01 to 0.1%). The rearrangement joins TRBV9 to TRBJ2-1, with D possibly matching TRBD2 (6 bases). CDR1 is SGDLS and CDR2 is YYNGEE in the germline V gene. This CDR3 is 15 amino acids long. Trimming took off 3 bases at V and 0 bases at J, with 10 bases between the two ends. For the CDR3, the DNA is TGTGCCAGCAGCGCACTGGACTACTCCTACAATGAGCAGTTCTTC. It specifies CASSALDYSYNEQFF.

This clonotype occurred many times. The rearrangement links TRBV12-3 or TRBV12-4 to TRBJ1-1; D unresolved. The CDR3 loop spans 13 amino acids. Trimming removed 1 base from V and 1 base from J, with 4 bases in between. Here the CDR3 reads CASSLGPNTEAFF. As DNA, the CDR3 is TGTGCCAGCAGTTTAGGTCCGAACACTGAAGCTTTCTTT.

The V call is TRBV7-6, the J call TRBJ2-5, with D possibly matching TRBD1 (5 bases). Per the germline V gene, CDR1 is SGHVS and CDR2 is FNYEAQ. The V gene lost 4 bases and the J gene lost 2 bases, with 14 bases spanning the gap. The CDR3 has 15 residues. CDR3 nucleotides: TGTGCCAGCAGCTCCCGTGGGGCGGCACAAGAGACCCAGTACTTC. The encoded protein is CASSSRGAAQETQYF.